This T cell receptor beta chain comes out of a study of cytomegalovirus exposure and HLA in healthy donors. The trim removed 6 bases at V and 5 bases at J, leaving 9 bases unmatched. The CDR3 is 14 amino acids. Germline CDR1 and CDR2: MNHEY and SVGAGI. The PCR had 60 Vbeta and 13 Jbeta primers. Only in-frame clones appear in the TCRdb table, and some are missing; sequencing was by immunoSEQ multiplex PCR. The sample includes about 55,000 clones. The chain uses TRBV6-5 and TRBJ1-2; TRBD1 agrees at 7 bases. This sequence was found in a woman in her fifties or sixties in good health and CMV-seropositive. Sequenced input: PBMCs. CDR3 nucleotides: TGTGCCAGCAGCCATCCAGGGGGTGGTTATGGCTACACCTTC. It encodes CASSHPGGGYGYTF.